This T cell receptor beta chain was recovered during a study of blood T cells in healthy people across ages. V shed 3 bases and J shed 0 bases, with 13 bases lying between them. Germline lookup yields CDR1 DFQATT and CDR2 SNEGSKA (reference sequence). This CDR3 has 15 amino acids. Donors ranged from roughly 6 to 90 years old and were healthy Caucasians in Russia. Isolation yielded PBMCs, at least 7 million per sample, in every case. The use of a sample-barcoded 5' primer and a J-beta primer mix characterized a second PCR of roughly 6 to 11 cycles. Each CDR3 protein is one row after TCRdb ran MiXCR on the 5' RACE reads. The sample holds approximately 600,000 distinct CDR3 sequences, around three fifths seen once. On this clonotype: The antigen is not known.

The study's findings and limits: Estimates based on one million T cells were treated as lower bounds. It was the long-lived donors that had more naive CD4+ cells and higher diversity than aged donors.

The clonotype originates from a man in his 60s in good health. J is TRBJ2-3 and V is TRBV20-1; the D gene is possibly TRBD2 (5 bases). The sequenced sample consisted of blood. The CDR3 DNA follows: TGCAGTGCTAGGTGGGGAGCAACTAGCACAGATACGCAGTATTTT. This translates into CSARWGATSTDTQYF.